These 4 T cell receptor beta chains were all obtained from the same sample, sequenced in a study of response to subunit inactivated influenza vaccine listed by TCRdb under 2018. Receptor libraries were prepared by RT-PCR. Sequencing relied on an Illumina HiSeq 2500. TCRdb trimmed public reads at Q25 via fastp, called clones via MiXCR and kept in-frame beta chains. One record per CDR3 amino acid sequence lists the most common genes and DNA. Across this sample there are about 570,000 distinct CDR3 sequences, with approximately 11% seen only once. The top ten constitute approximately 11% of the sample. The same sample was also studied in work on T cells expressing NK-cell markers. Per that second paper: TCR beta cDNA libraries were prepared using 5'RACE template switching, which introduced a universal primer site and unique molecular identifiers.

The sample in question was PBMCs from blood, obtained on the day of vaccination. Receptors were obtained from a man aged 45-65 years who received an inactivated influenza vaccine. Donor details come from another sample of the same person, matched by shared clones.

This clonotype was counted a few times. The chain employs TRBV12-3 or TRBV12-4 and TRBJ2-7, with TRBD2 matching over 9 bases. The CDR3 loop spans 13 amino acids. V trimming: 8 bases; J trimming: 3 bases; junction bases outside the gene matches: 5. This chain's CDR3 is CASQAGGNYEQYF. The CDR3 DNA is TGTGCCAGCCAAGCGGGAGGCAACTACGAGCAGTACTTC.

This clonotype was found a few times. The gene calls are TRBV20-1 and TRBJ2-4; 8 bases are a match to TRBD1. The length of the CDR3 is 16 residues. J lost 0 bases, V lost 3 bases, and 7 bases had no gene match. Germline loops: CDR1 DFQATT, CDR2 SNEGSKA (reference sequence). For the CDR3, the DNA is TGCAGTGCTAGGGAAGACAGGGGATTAGCCAAAAACATTCAGTACTTC. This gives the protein CSAREDRGLAKNIQYF.

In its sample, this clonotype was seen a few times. This CDR3 reads CASSREAIANQPQHF. CDR3 in DNA: TGTGCCAGCAGCCGTGAGGCGATAGCTAATCAGCCCCAGCATTTT. This chain connects TRBV7-2 to TRBJ1-5; the D is unclear. Trimming shortened V by 5 bases and J by 4 bases, and 15 bases separated the two germline ends. The CDR3 covers 15 residues. Germline V gene sequence: CDR1 SGHTA, CDR2 FQGNSA.

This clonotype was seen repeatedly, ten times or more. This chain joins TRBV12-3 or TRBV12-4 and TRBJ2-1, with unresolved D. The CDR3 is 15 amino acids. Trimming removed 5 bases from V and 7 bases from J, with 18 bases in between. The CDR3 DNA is TGTGCCAGCAGTAGAGGAAACCCCCCTCCGAATGAGCAGTTCTTC. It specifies CASSRGNPPPNEQFF.